This T cell receptor beta chain was captured by sequencing in a study of identical twins (dated by TCRdb to the mid-2010s). About the study as a whole: To test whether fetal clonotypes persist, the study used deep sequencing on TCR alpha and beta repertoires from monozygotic twins, unrelated adults of various ages, and cord blood. To rule out contamination, the twin experiments were replicated at different times with different library preparation protocols. Points the paper makes about the study in general: Compared with coincidental sharing between unrelated individuals, out-of-frame TCR alpha sequences shared between twins showed an excess of sequences with low generation probability. In beta out-of-frame sequences, excess twin sharing was weaker, because having fewer shared sequences lowered the signal-to-noise ratio. Abundant cord blood beta clonotypes carried fewer insertions; young adult naive repertoires showed a weaker similar trend, while memory repertoires showed none. In monozygotic twins, out-of-frame TCR alpha sharing was systematically underestimated by recombination models, although the models agreed with sharing between unrelated individuals. Invariant T cells such as MAIT and iNKT could partly confound zero-insertion analyses, though diverse VJ usage argued against this for most clonotypes. Because the same donors could not be followed over many years, conclusions were based on cross-sectional statistical analysis.

All donors were healthy Caucasians. On this clonotype itself: No cognate antigen has been identified for it. Base qualities are not at hand, and no much larger clone is one base apart.

Trimming costs V 5 bases and J 1 base, and their ends lie 9 bases apart. Counted from cysteine to phenylalanine, this CDR3 has 15 amino acids. The CDR3 DNA has 45 bases and is translated from base 1. From a lookup of the germline V gene (reference sequence), CDR1 and CDR2 are MNHEY and SMNVEV. The library was prepared using 5' RACE. Instrument used: Illumina HiSeq 2000. Template switching introduced a universal primer binding site; the final cDNA contained a unique molecular identifier, enabling accurate counting of TCR cDNA molecules. Specific primers in the conserved constant-segment region were used to synthesize first-strand cDNA for TCR alpha and beta chains. Each cDNA library was double barcoded, with a SMART-Mk sample barcode plus Illumina barcodes, to control for contamination. TruSeq adapter sequences, together with Illumina sample barcodes, were added in two successive PCR steps. TCR alpha and beta cDNA libraries were sequenced on the Illumina HiSeq platform with custom primers. Turning to the authors' computational methods: MiGEC processed the raw reads to extract unique molecular identifiers, while MiXCR was used to determine the CDR3 positions. Recombination models were inferred per individual with the repgenHMM and IGoR tools using an EM algorithm. Shared clonotypes were analyzed with the tcR package in R, and sharing was normalized by the product of cloneset sizes. To study raw recombination free of thymic and clonal selection effects, out-of-frame nonproductive sequences were analyzed. Clones were called with MiXCR by TCRdb after fastp trimmed the public reads at Q25, and only in-frame beta chains were retained. Each CDR3 protein appears once, grouped with its most common genes and DNA. The V and J calls reflect TCRdb's pipeline rather than the authors' work. The table for this sample lists 1.5 million to 2 million distinct CDR3 sequences; under 35% of them were counted only once. The ten largest clones add up to about 0.25% of the sample.

This clonotype was obtained from a newborn girl in good health. Sequencing input: cord blood. The rearrangement combines TRBV27 with TRBJ2-6, with no confidently assigned D gene. The DNA sequence is given as TGTGCCAGCAGTAGAATAGGGTCTGGGGCCAACGTCCTGACTTTC. Its protein product is CASSRIGSGANVLTF. Reference TRBV27 and TRBJ2-6 proteins supply the regions before and after the CDR3; the full variable domain is: EAQVTQNPRYLITVTGKKLTVTCSQNMNHEYMSWYRQDPGLGLRQIYYSMNVEVTDKGDVPEGYKVSRKEKRNFPLILESPSPNQTSLYFCASSRIGSGANVLTFGAGSRLTVL.